Here is one T cell receptor (beta chain) with its context. Its target is not known. The data were obtained in a study of siplizumab effects on memory and regulatory T cells. Study-wide points: Alloreactive CD4+ clones that could be mapped were on average approximately 69% Treg-derived with siplizumab, against around 27% in controls.

Per-sample assaying covered 80,000 to 100,000 TCR templates. Clones were read by immunoSEQ multiplex PCR, and TCRdb kept only the in-frame ones, dropping some. The sample contains about 110,000 clones, 90% to 95% of which appear only once. The CDR3 is made up of 12 amino acids. The germline V gene has CDR1 SGHTS and CDR2 YDEGEE. V lost 4 bases to trimming and J lost 7 bases, with 11 bases between them. This sequence was found in a human donor in good health. Input material: Tregs sorted from blood. V gene TRBV5-8 combines with J gene TRBJ1-2; D gene uncertain. The CDR3 coding sequence is TGTGCCAGCAGCCCCCAGATGTCTGGCTACACCTTC. It yields the protein CASSPQMSGYTF.